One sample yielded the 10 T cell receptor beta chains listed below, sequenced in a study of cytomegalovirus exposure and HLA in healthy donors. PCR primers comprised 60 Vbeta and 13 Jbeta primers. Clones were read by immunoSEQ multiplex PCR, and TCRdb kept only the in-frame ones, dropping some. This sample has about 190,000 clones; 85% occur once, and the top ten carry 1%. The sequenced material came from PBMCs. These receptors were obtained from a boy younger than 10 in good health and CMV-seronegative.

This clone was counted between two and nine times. CDR3 sequence reads: CASSVRQGGEKLFF. CDR3 bases: TGTGCCAGCAGTGTCCGACAGGGTGGCGAAAAACTGTTTTTT. V usage is TRBV6-1 and J usage is TRBJ1-4; 7 positions agree with TRBD1. The CDR3 is 14 residues long. Looked up from germline, CDR1 is MNHNS and CDR2 is SASEGT. The J segment lost 8 bases and the V segment lost 4 bases, leaving 7 bases of the junction unmatched.

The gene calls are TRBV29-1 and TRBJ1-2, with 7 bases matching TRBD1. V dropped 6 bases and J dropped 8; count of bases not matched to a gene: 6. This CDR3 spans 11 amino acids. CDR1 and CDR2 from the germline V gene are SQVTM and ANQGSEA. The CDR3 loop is CSVLKGGGYTF. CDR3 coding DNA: TGCAGCGTCCTCAAAGGGGGCGGCTACACCTTC.

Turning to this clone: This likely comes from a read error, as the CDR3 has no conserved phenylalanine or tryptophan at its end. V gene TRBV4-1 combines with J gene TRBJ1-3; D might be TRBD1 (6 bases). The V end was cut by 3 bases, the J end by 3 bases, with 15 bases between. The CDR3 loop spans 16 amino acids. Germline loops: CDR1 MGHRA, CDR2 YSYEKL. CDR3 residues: CASSHIGQTIGNTIYS. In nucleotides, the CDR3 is TGCGCCAGCAGCCACATTGGACAGACAATTGGAAACACCATATATTCT.

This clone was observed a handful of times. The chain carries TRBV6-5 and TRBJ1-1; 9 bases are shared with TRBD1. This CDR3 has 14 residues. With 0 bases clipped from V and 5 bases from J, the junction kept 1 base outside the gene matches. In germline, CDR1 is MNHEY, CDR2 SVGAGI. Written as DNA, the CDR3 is TGTGCCAGCAGTTACTCGGGGACAGGGACTGAAGCTTTCTTT. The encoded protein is CASSYSGTGTEAFF.

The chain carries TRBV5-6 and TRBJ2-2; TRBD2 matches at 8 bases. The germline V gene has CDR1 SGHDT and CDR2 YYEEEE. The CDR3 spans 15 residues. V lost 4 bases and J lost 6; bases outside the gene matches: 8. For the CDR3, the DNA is TGTGCCAGCAGCCCCGGGACTAGTCTGGCCGGGGAGCTGTTTTTT. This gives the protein CASSPGTSLAGELFF.

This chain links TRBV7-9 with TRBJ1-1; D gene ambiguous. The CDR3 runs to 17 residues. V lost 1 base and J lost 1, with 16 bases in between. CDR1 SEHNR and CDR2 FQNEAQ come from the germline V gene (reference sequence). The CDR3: CASSLGGGFGRNTEAFF. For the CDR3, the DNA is TGTGCCAGCAGCTTAGGTGGCGGGTTCGGGAGGAACACTGAAGCTTTCTTT. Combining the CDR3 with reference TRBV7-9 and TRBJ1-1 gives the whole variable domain DTGVSQNPRHKITKRGQNVTFRCDPISEHNRLYWYRQTLGQGPEFLTYFQNEAQLEKSRLLSDRFSAERPKGSFSTLEIQRTEQGDSAMYLCASSLGGGFGRNTEAFFGQGTRLTVV.

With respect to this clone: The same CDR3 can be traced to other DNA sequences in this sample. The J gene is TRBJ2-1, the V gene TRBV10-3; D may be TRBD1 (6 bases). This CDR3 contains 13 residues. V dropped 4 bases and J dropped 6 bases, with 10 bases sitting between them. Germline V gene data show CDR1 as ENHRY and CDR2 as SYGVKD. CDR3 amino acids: CAISGTQGNEQFF. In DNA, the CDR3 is TGTGCCATCAGTGGTACACAGGGCAATGAGCAGTTCTTC.

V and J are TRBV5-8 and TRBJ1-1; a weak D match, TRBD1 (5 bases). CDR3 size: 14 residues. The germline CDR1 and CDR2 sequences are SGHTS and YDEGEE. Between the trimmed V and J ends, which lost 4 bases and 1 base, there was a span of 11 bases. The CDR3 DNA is TGTGCCAGCAGCCGGGGGTTCGGGAACACTGAAGCTTTCTTT. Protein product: CASSRGFGNTEAFF.

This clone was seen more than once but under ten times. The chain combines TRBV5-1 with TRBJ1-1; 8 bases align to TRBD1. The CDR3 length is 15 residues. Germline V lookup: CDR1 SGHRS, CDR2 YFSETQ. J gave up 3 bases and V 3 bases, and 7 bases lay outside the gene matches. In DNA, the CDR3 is TGCGCCAGCAGCTCGACAGGGGCGCAGGACACTGAAGCTTTCTTT. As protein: CASSSTGAQDTEAFF.

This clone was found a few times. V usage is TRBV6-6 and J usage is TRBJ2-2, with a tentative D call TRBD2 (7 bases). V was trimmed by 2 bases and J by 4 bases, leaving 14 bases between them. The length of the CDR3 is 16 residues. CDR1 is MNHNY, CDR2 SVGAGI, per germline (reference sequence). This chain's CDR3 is CASSYEGGRITGELFF. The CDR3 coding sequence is TGTGCCAGCAGTTACGAGGGGGGGCGGATCACCGGGGAGCTGTTTTTT.